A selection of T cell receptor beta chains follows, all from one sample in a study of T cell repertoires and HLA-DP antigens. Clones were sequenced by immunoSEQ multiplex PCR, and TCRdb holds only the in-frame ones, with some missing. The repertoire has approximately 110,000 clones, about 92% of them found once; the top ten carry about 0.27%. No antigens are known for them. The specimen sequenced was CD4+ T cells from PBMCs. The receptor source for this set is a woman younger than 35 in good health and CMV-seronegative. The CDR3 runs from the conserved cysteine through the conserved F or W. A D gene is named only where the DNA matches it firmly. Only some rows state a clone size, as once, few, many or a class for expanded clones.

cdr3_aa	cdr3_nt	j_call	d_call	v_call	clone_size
CASSPQYRGGGYTF	TGTGCCAGCAGTCCTCAATACAGGGGGGGAGGCTACACCTTC	TRBJ1-2	TRBD1	TRBV27	NA
CASSSWYSNTGELFF	TGTGCCAGCAGCTCTTGGTACTCGAACACCGGGGAGCTGTTTTTT	TRBJ2-2	NA	TRBV7-8	once
CASSQIADSPLHF	TGCGCCAGCAGCCAGATTGCGGATTCACCCCTCCACTTT	TRBJ1-6	NA	TRBV4-3	NA
CASSLSRPPYEQYF	TGTGCCAGCAGTTTGTCCCGTCCACCCTACGAGCAGTACTTC	TRBJ2-7	NA	TRBV28	NA
CASSPGNLAGGETQYF	TGTGCCAGCAGCCCCGGGAACCTAGCGGGGGGAGAGACCCAGTACTTC	TRBJ2-5	TRBD2	TRBV7-9	NA
CASSAGQGPPSYEQYF	TGTGCCAGCAGCGCAGGACAGGGGCCCCCCTCCTACGAGCAGTACTTC	TRBJ2-7	TRBD1	TRBV11-1	NA
CASSDWNREANIQYF	TGTGCCAGCAGTGACTGGAACAGGGAGGCCAACATTCAGTACTTC	TRBJ2-4	NA	TRBV6-1	NA
CASSLASTDTQYF	TGTGCCAGCAGCTTAGCTAGCACAGATACGCAGTATTTT	TRBJ2-3	NA	TRBV7-2	once
CASSQLGVRDRGSYEQYF	TGTGCCAGCAGCCAATTAGGAGTTAGAGATAGGGGGTCCTACGAGCAGTACTTC	TRBJ2-7	NA	TRBV4-2	NA
CASSGDRIYSGANVLTF	TGTGCCAGCAGCGGGGACAGAATCTACTCTGGGGCCAACGTCCTGACTTTC	TRBJ2-6	TRBD1	TRBV9	NA
CSVLTGVEAFF	TGCAGCGTTCTGACAGGGGTTGAAGCTTTCTTT	TRBJ1-1	TRBD1	TRBV29-1	once
CASSSSGQGYEQYF	TGTGCCAGCAGCTCATCGGGACAGGGCTACGAGCAGTACTTC	TRBJ2-7	TRBD1	TRBV9	NA
CASSPQGNNQPQHF	TGTGCCAGCAGTCCTCAGGGGAACAATCAGCCCCAGCATTTT	TRBJ1-5	NA	TRBV27	once
CASSYRASGSGEQYF	TGTGCCAGCAGTTACAGGGCTAGCGGGAGTGGTGAGCAGTACTTC	TRBJ2-7	TRBD2	TRBV6-6	NA
CSASMENIQYF	TGCAGTGCTAGTATGGAAAACATTCAGTACTTC	TRBJ2-4	NA	TRBV20-1	NA
CATAGTGFTDTQYF	TGTGCCACCGCCGGGACAGGGTTCACAGATACGCAGTATTTT	TRBJ2-3	TRBD1	TRBV19	NA
CASSPRHWGGGEKLFF	TGTGCCAGCAGTCCGCGACATTGGGGGGGCGGTGAAAAACTGTTTTTT	TRBJ1-4	NA	TRBV28	NA
CASSGRDRGLMKTEAFF	TGCGCCAGCAGCGGCCGGGACAGGGGGCTTATGAAAACTGAAGCTTTCTTT	TRBJ1-1	TRBD1	TRBV4-1	NA
CASSSPGQGNSPLHF	TGCGCCAGCAGCTCCCCGGGACAGGGGAATTCACCCCTCCACTTT	TRBJ1-6	TRBD1	TRBV5-1	NA
CASTNKGTSGRGEQFF	TGTGCCAGCACTAATAAAGGGACTAGCGGAAGAGGCGAGCAGTTCTTC	TRBJ2-1	TRBD2	TRBV5-4	NA
CASQLSGTLNSYEQYF	TGTGCCAGCCAACTATCCGGGACTCTTAACTCCTACGAGCAGTACTTC	TRBJ2-7	NA	TRBV28	once
CASSLAISEKLFF	TGTGCCAGCAGCTTAGCTATCAGTGAAAAACTGTTTTTT	TRBJ1-4	NA	TRBV7-6	NA
CASSFQPTNTGELFF	TGCGCCAGCAGCTTCCAACCGACGAACACCGGGGAGCTGTTTTTT	TRBJ2-2	NA	TRBV5-1	NA
CSVEGRLARADTQYF	TGCAGCGTTGAAGGGCGACTAGCTCGGGCAGATACGCAGTATTTT	TRBJ2-3	TRBD2	TRBV29-1	once
CASSTFSESTQYF	TGTGCCAGCAGCACCTTTTCGGAGAGTACGCAGTATTTT	TRBJ2-3	NA	TRBV9	NA
CASSPSRSRANYGYTF	TGTGCCAGCAGCCCCTCCCGGAGCAGAGCTAACTATGGCTACACCTTC	TRBJ1-2	NA	TRBV14	NA
CASSVGGSGGTDTQYF	TGTGCCAGCAGCGTAGGGGGTAGCGGGGGTACAGATACGCAGTATTTT	TRBJ2-3	TRBD2	TRBV9	NA
CASSVAWDTQYF	TGTGCCAGCAGCGTTGCGTGGGATACGCAGTATTTT	TRBJ2-3	NA	TRBV28	NA
CASTRGNTGELFF	TGTGCCAGCACCCGGGGGAACACCGGGGAGCTGTTTTTT	TRBJ2-2	NA	TRBV6-5	NA
CASSLGLAGDTQYF	TGTGCCAGCAGCTTGGGACTAGCGGGAGATACGCAGTATTTT	TRBJ2-3	TRBD2	TRBV7-9	once
CSVEWGLSGNTIYF	TGCAGCGTTGAATGGGGCCTCTCTGGAAACACCATATATTTT	TRBJ1-3	NA	TRBV29-1	NA
CASSSNRGGYTF	TGTGCCAGCAGTTCGAACCGGGGGGGCTACACCTTC	TRBJ1-2	NA	TRBV6-5	few
CASSLAPGGNAGANVLTF	TGTGCCAGCAGCTTAGCGCCAGGGGGTAACGCTGGGGCCAACGTCCTGACTTTC	TRBJ2-6	TRBD1	TRBV7-2	NA
CASSLSGAGANVLTF	TGTGCCAGCAGCTTATCAGGGGCTGGGGCCAACGTCCTGACTTTC	TRBJ2-6	NA	TRBV7-2	NA
CASGLGPRANEQFF	TGTGCTAGTGGTTTGGGACCTAGAGCCAATGAGCAGTTCTTC	TRBJ2-1	NA	TRBV12-5	NA
CASSPTTTQGESQPQHF	TGTGCCAGCAGCCCAACGACCACACAGGGGGAGAGCCAGCCCCAGCATTTT	TRBJ1-5	TRBD1	TRBV11-3	NA
CASSIDLGDEQYF	TGTGCCAGTAGTATAGATCTAGGGGACGAGCAGTACTTC	TRBJ2-7	NA	TRBV19	NA
CASSRYYEQYF	TGTGCCAGCAGCAGGTACTACGAGCAGTACTTC	TRBJ2-7	NA	TRBV7-9	NA
CAISGSQETQYF	TGTGCCATCAGTGGCAGTCAAGAGACCCAGTACTTC	TRBJ2-5	NA	TRBV10-3	NA
CASSPSTEAFF	TGTGCCAGCAGTCCCTCGACTGAAGCTTTCTTT	TRBJ1-1	NA	TRBV28	NA
CASSFSNSNQPQHF	TGTGCCAGCAGCTTCAGCAATAGCAATCAGCCCCAGCATTTT	TRBJ1-5	NA	TRBV7-9	few
CASSLVGQGQAFF	TGTGCCAGCAGCTTGGTTGGGCAGGGGCAAGCTTTCTTT	TRBJ1-1	NA	TRBV5-4	NA
CASSGRQPALAQYF	TGTGCCAGCAGTGGGAGACAGCCGGCGTTGGCCCAGTACTTC	TRBJ2-5	NA	TRBV6-1	NA
CASATSIREYF	TGTGCCAGCGCGACTTCTATTAGGGAGTACTTC	TRBJ2-7	NA	TRBV28	NA
CASSEGQGHSSRF	TGTGCCAGCAGTGAGGGACAGGGGCACTCCAGTCGTTTT	TRBJ1-4	TRBD1	TRBV6-1	NA
CASRNYNEQFF	TGTGCCAGCAGGAATTACAATGAGCAGTTCTTC	TRBJ2-1	NA	TRBV6-6	NA
CASSFQGGGEKLFF	TGCGCCTCAAGCTTCCAGGGAGGGGGTGAAAAACTGTTTTTT	TRBJ1-4	NA	TRBV5-1	NA
CASSFSVQETQYF	TGTGCCAGCAGCTTTAGTGTTCAAGAGACCCAGTACTTC	TRBJ2-5	NA	TRBV5-4	NA
CASRLIDNEQFF	TGTGCCAGCAGGCTGATAGACAATGAGCAGTTCTTC	TRBJ2-1	NA	TRBV28	NA
CASSLGSGASSDTQYF	TGTGCCAGCAGCTTAGGGTCCGGGGCTAGCTCAGATACGCAGTATTTT	TRBJ2-3	NA	TRBV7-3	NA
CSVGQGADTIYF	TGCAGCGTTGGGCAGGGAGCAGACACCATATATTTT	TRBJ1-3	NA	TRBV29-1	NA
CASSLAASGANTGELFF	TGTGCCAGCAGCTTGGCGGCTAGCGGGGCGAACACCGGGGAGCTGTTTTTT	TRBJ2-2	TRBD2	TRBV5-4	NA
CATSRDWETLRGIAKNIQYF	TGTGCCACCAGCAGAGATTGGGAGACTCTCAGGGGCATAGCCAAAAACATTCAGTACTTC	TRBJ2-4	NA	TRBV15	NA